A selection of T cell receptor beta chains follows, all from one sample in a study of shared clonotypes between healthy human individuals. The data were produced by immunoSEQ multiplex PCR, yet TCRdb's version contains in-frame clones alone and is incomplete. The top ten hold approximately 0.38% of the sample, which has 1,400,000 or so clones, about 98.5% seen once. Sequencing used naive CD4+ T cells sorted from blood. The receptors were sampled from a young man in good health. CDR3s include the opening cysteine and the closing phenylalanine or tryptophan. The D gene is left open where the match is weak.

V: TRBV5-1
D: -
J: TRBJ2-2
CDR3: CASSLRQGGTGELFF

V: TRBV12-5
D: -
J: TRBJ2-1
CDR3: CASGHNSYNEQFF

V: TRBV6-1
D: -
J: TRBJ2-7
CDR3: CASTQIWGAYEQYF

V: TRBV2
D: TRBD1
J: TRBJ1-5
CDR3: CASRLDRALYSNQPQHF

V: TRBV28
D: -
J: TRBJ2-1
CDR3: CASSPRLYEQFF

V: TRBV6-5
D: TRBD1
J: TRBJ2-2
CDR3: CAIRQGAISGELFF

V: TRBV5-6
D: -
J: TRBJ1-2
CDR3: CASSPQLGYGYTF

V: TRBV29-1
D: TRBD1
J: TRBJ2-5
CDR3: CSVERTGVETQYF

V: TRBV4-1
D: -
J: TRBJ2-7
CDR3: CASSQVLTGYSYEQYF

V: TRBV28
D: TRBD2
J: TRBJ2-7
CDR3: CASSLGLAGAEQYF

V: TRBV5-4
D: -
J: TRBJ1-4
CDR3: CASSTQGWTNEKLFF

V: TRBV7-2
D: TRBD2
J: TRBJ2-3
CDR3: CASSLDQASGRTDTQYF

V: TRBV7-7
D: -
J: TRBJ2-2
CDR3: CASSFSLATGELFF

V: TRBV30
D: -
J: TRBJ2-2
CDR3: CAWTKFTGELFF

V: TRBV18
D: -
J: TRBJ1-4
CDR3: CASSPPSRRDEKLFF

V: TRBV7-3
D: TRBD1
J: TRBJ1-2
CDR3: CASSRTARGNYGYTF

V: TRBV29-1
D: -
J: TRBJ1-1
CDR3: CSAVDTEAFF

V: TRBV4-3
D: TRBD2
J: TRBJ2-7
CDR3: CASSREAGVGGSEQYF

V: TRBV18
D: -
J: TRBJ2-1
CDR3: CASSQTPPPYNEQFF

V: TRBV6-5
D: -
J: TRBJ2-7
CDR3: CASSYSTGLSYEQYF

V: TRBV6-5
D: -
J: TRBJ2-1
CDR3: CASRRLNEQFF

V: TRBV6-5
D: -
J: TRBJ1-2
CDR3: CASRSQGFDGYTF

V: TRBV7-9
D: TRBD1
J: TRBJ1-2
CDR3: CASSLNQGDGYTF

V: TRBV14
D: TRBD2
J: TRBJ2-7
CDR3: CASSQDLSGSYEQYF

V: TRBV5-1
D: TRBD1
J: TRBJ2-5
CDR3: CASSTNRQGWETQYF

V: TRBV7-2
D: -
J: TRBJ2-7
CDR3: CASSLAQGSTNYEQYF

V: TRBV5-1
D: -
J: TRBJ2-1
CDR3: CASTLGAGLGDEQFF

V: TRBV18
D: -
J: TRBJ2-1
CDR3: CASSPPAGRGETGSNEQFF

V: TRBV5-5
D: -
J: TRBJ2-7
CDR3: CASSPTYEQYF

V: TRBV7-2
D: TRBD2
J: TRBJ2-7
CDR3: CASSLGLAGVNEQYF

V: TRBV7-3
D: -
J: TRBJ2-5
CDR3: CASSTGNQETQYF

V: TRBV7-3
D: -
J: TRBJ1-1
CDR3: CASSLSGNTEAFF

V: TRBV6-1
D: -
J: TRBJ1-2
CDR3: CASSDRAQLYGYTF

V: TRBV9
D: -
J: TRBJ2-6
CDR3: CASSVGSLTEYSGANVLTF

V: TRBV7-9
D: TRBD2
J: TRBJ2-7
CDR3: CASSPPSGYEQYF

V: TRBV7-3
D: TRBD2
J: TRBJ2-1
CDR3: CASSGASGRSEQFF

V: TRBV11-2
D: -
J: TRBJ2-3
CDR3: CATGAGTSTDTQYF

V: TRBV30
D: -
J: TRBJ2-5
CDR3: CAWRGVPETQYF

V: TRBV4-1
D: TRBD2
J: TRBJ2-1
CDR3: CASSHLADFSYNEQFF

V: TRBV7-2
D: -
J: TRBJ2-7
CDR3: CASSLDSAYEQYF